This T cell receptor beta chain was sequenced in a study of T-cell memory formation after mild COVID-19. Findings and limits, study-wide: Clones that shrank (day 15 to 85) were balanced CD4/CD8, whereas later expanders leaned CD4+.

This clonotype came up a few times. As yet, its antigen is unknown. Via MiXCR, TCRdb re-called the 5' RACE reads, giving one row per CDR3 protein. The sample lists about 400,000 distinct CDR3 sequences, 20% to 25% occurring once. The CDR3 runs to 14 residues. With 6 bases clipped from V and 1 base from J, the junction kept 5 bases outside the gene matches. Germline CDR1 ENHRY, CDR2 SYGVKD. This chain links TRBV10-3 with TRBJ1-1; 7 bases align to TRBD1. This clonotype was sampled from an adult woman who had mild COVID-19 (a few samples of this study predate the infection). Cell type and time point are not known. Material for sequencing was PBMCs or a T cell subset sorted from them (not recorded which). In DNA form, the CDR3 reads TGTGCCATCAGAAGGGGACAGAGGAACACTGAAGCTTTCTTT. It translates to CAIRRGQRNTEAFF.